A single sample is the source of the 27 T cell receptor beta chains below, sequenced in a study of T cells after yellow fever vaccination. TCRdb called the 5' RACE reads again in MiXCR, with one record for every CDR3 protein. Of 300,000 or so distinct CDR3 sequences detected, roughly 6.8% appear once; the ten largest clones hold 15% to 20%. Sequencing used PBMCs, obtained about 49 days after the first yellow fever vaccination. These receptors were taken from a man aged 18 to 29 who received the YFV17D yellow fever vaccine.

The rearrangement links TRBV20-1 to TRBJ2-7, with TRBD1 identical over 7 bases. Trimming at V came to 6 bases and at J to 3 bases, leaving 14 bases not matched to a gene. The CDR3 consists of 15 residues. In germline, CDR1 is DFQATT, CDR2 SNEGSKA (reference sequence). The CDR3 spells CSALPTGFIGYEQYV. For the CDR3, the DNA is TGCAGTGCCCTACCGACAGGGTTTATCGGCTACGAGCAGTACGTC.

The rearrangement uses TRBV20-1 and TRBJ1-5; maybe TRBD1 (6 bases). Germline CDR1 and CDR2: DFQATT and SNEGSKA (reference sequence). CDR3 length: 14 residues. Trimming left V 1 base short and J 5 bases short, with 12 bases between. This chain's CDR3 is CSARALRGYQPQHF. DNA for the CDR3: TGCAGTGCTAGAGCCCTCAGGGGTTATCAGCCCCAGCATTTT.

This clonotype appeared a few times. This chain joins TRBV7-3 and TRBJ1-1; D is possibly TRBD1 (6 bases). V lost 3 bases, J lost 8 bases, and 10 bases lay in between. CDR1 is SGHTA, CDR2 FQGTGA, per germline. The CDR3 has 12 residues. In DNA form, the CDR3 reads TGTGCCAGCAGCTTGCAGGGGCGGGAAGCTTTCTTT. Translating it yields CASSLQGREAFF.

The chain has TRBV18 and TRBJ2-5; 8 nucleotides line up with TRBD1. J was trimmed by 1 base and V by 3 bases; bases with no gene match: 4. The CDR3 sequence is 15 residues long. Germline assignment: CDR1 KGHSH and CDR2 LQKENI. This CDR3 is CASSPPGTGQETQYF. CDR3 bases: TGTGCCAGCTCACCGCCCGGGACAGGCCAAGAGACCCAGTACTTC.

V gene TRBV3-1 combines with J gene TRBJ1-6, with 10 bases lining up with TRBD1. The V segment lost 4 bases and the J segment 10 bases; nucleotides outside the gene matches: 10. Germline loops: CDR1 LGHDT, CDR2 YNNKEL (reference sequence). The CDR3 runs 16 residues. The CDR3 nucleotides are TGTGCCAGCAGCCTCGGGACAGGGGTCGGGCGGTCACCCCTCCACTTT. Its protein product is CASSLGTGVGRSPLHF.

In nucleotides, the CDR3 is TGTGCCAGCAGCTGGGGGGTCCGAGAGACCCAGTACTTC. Its protein product is CASSWGVRETQYF. V is TRBV11-3 and J is TRBJ2-5; possibly TRBD2 for D (6 bases). V lost 4 bases, J lost 4 bases, and 10 bases lay in between. The CDR3 runs to 13 residues. CDR1 is SGHNT and CDR2 is YENEEA in the germline V gene. The entire variable domain, with the rest obtained from reference TRBV11-3 and TRBJ2-5, is as follows: EAGVVQSPRYKIIEKKQPVAFWCNPISGHNTLYWYLQNLGQGPELLIRYENEEAVDDSQLPKDRFSAERLKGVDSTLKIQPAELGDSAVYLCASSWGVRETQYFGPGTRLLVL.

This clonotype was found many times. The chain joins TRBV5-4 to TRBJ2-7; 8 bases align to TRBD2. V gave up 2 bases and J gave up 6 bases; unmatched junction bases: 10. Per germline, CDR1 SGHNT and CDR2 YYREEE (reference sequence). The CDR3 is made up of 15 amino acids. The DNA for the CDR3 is TGTGCCAGCAGCTTACATCCCGGGACTAGAGGCGAGCAGTACGTC. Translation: CASSLHPGTRGEQYV.

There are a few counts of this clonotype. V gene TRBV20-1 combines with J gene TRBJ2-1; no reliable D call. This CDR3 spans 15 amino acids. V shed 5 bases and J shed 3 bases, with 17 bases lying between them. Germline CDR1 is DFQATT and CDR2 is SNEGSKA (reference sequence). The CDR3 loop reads CSAHPTIPNYNEQFF. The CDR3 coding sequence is TGCAGTGCTCATCCCACGATCCCAAACTACAATGAGCAGTTCTTC.

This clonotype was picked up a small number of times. The CDR3 sequence is CASSPFDQDYGYTF. CDR3 nucleotide sequence: TGTGCCAGCAGCCCGTTCGATCAGGACTATGGCTACACCTTC. The V gene is TRBV7-3, the J gene TRBJ1-2, with D uncertain. The CDR3 is made up of 14 amino acids. V shed 5 bases and J shed 3 bases, with 13 bases lying between them. Germline assignment: CDR1 SGHTA and CDR2 FQGTGA. The whole variable domain, filled in from reference TRBV7-3 and TRBJ1-2, reads GAGVSQTPSNKVTEKGKYVELRCDPISGHTALYWYRQSLGQGPEFLIYFQGTGAADDSGLPNDRFFAVRPEGSVSTLKIQRTERGDSAVYLCASSPFDQDYGYTFGSGTRLTVV.

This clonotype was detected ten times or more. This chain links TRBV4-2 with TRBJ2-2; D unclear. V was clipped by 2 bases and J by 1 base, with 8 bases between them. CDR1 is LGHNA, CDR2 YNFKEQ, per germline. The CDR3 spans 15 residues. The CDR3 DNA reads TGTGCCAGCAGCCAATCTTACAAGAACACCGGGGAGCTGTTTTTT. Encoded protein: CASSQSYKNTGELFF.

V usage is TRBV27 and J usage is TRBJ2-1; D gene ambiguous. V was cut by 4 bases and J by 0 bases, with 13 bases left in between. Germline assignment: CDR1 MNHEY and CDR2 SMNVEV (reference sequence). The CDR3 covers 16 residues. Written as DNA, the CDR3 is TGTGCCAGCAGTTCCCCACATCCTAGCTCCTACAATGAGCAGTTCTTC. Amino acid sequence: CASSSPHPSSYNEQFF.

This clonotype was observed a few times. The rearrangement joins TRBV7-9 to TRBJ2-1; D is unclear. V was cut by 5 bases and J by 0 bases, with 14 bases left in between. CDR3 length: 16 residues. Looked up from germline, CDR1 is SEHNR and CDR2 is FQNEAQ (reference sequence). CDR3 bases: TGTGCCAGCAGCCCCTTTCGAGATTCCTCCTACAATGAGCAGTTCTTC. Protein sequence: CASSPFRDSSYNEQFF.

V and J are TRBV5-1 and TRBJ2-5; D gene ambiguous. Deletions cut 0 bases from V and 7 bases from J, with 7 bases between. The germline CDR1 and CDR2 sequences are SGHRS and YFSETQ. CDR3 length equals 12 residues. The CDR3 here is CASSLERGTQYF. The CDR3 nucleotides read TGCGCCAGCAGCTTGGAGCGAGGGACCCAGTACTTC.

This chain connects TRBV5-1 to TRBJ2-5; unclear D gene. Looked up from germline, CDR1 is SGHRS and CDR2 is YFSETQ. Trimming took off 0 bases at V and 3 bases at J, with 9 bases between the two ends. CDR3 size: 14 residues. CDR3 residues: CASSLEPEEETQYF. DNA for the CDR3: TGCGCCAGCAGCTTGGAGCCAGAAGAAGAGACCCAGTACTTC.

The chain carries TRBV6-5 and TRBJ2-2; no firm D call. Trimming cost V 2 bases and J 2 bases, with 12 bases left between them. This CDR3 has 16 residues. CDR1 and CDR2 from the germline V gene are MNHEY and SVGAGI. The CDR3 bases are TGTGCCAGCAGTTACCCCAACCCAGCCAACACCGGGGAGCTGTTTTTT. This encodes CASSYPNPANTGELFF.

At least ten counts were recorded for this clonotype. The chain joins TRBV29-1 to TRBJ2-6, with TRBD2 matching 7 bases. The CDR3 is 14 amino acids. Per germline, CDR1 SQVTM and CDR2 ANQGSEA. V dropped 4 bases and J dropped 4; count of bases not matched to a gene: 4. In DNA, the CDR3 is TGCAGCGTTGCAGCGGGGAGCGGGGCCAACGTCCTGACTTTC. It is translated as CSVAAGSGANVLTF.

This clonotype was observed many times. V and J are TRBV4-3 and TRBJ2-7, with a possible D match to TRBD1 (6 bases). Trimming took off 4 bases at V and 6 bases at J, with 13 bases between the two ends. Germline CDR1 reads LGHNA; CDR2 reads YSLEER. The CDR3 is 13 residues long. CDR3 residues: CASSRTGLGEQYV. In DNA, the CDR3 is TGCGCCAGCAGCCGAACAGGGTTGGGCGAGCAGTACGTC.

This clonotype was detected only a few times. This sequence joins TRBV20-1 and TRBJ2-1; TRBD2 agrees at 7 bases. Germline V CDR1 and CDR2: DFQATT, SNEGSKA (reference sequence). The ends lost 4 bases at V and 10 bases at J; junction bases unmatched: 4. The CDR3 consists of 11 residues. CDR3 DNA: TGCAGTGCTAAACGGGGAGGGGAGCAGTTCTTC. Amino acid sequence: CSAKRGGEQFF.

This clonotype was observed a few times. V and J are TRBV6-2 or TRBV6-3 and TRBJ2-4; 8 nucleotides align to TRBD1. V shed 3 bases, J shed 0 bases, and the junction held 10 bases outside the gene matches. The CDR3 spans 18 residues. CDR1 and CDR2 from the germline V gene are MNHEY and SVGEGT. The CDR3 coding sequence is TGTGCCAGCAGTTATGAGGCAGGGGGCTTTCTAGCCAAAAACATTCAGTACTTC. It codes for CASSYEAGGFLAKNIQYF.

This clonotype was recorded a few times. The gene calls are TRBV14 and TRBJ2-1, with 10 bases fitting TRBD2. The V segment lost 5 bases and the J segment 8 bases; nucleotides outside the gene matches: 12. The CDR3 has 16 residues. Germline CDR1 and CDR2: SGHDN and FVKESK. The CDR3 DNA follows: TGTGCCAGCAGCAAGATCGGAGCGGGGGGGCAGGATGAGCAGTTCTTC. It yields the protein CASSKIGAGGQDEQFF. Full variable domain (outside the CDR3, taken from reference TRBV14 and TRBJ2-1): EAGVTQFPSHSVIEKGQTVTLRCDPISGHDNLYWYRRVMGKEIKFLLHFVKESKQDESGMPNNRFLAERTGGTYSTLKVQPAELEDSGVYFCASSKIGAGGQDEQFFGPGTRLTVL.

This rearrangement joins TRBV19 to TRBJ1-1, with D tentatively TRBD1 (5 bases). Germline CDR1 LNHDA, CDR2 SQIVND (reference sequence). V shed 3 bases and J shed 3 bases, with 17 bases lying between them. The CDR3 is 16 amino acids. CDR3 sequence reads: CASSISGSGGYTEAFF. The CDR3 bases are TGTGCCAGTAGTATTTCGGGGTCGGGGGGTTACACTGAAGCTTTCTTT.

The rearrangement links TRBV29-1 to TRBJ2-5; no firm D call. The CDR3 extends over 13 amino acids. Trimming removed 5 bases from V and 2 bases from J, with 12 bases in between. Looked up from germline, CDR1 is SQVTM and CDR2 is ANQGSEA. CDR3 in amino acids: CSVTGPVQETQYF. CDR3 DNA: TGCAGCGTTACCGGACCAGTTCAAGAGACCCAGTACTTC.

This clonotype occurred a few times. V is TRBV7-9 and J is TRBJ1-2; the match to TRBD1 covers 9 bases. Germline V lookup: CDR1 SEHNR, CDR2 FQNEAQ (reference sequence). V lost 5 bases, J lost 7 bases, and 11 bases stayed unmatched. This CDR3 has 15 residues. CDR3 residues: CASSAPGTGRPGYTF. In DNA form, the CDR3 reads TGTGCCAGCAGCGCTCCCGGGACAGGGCGACCTGGCTACACCTTC.

The CDR3 nucleotides read TGTGCCAGCAGCCTGGGGATCGGGGGCGCCGAACAGCCCCAGCATTTT. Its protein product is CASSLGIGGAEQPQHF. V and J are TRBV7-9 and TRBJ1-5, with a weak D call TRBD1 (6 bases). This CDR3 region has 16 residues. With 5 bases removed from V and 7 bases from J, the gap between germline ends came to 21 bases. Germline V gene data show CDR1 as SEHNR and CDR2 as FQNEAQ (reference sequence). Looking up the rest from reference TRBV7-9 and TRBJ1-5 gives the full variable domain: DTGVSQNPRHKITKRGQNVTFRCDPISEHNRLYWYRQTLGQGPEFLTYFQNEAQLEKSRLLSDRFSAERPKGSFSTLEIQRTEQGDSAMYLCASSLGIGGAEQPQHFGDGTRLSIL.

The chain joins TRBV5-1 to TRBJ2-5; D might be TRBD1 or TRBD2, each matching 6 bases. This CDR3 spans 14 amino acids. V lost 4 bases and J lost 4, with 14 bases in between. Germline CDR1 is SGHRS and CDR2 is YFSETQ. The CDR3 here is CASSRIGGRETQYF. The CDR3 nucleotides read TGCGCCAGCAGCCGAATAGGGGGGCGAGAGACCCAGTACTTC. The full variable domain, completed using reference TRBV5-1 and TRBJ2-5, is KAGVTQTPRYLIKTRGQQVTLSCSPISGHRSVSWYQQTPGQGLQFLFEYFSETQRNKGNFPGRFSGRQFSNSRSEMNVSTLELGDSALYLCASSRIGGRETQYFGPGTRLLVL.

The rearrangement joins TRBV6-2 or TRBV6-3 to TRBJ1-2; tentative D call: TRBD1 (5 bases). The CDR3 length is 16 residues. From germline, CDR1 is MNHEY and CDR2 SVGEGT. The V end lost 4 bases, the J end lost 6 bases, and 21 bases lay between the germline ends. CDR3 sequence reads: CASSFLDRVGVDGYTF. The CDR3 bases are TGTGCCAGCAGTTTCCTCGATCGGGTGGGGGTCGATGGCTACACCTTC.

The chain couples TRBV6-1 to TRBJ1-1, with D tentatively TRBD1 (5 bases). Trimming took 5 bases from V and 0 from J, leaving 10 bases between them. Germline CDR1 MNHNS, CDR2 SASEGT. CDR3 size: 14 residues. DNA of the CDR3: TGTGCCAGCAGTCCCCGACAGCTGAACACTGAAGCTTTCTTT. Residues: CASSPRQLNTEAFF.